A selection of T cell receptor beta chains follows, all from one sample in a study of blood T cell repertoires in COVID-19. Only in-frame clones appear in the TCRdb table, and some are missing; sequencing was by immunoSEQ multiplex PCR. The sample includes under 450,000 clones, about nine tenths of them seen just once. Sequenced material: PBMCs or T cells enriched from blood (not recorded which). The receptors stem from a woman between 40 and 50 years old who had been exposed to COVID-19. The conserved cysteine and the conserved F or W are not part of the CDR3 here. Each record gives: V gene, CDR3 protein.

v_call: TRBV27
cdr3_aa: ASSLSGRVNTDTQY

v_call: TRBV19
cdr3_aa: ASSGRGTGGYEQY

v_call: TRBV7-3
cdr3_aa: ASSLVAGVTGELF

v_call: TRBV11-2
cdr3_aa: ASSTPRGSHTIY

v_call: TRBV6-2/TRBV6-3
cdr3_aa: ASSLVSGQTNTEAF

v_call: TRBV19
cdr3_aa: ASRSARDYSSGNTIY

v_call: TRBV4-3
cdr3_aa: ASSQATATGELF

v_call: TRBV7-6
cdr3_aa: ASSLRRLGLAGGRSTGELF

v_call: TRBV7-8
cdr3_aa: ASSRNGGTEAF

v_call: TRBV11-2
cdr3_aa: ASSLADGLGYEQY

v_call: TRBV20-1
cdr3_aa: SASSQGGLGPQH

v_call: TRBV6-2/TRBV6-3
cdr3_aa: ASSYSRHRGNQPQH

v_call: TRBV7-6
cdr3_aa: ASSSEGLAGGKATQY

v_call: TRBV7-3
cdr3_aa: ASSIGQQTEAF

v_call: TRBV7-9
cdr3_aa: ASSLAGAENYGYT

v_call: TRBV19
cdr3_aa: ASSKTPLRGTNYNEQF

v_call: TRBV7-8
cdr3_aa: ASSLARAEQY

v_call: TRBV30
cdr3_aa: AWRGLPGLLNEQF

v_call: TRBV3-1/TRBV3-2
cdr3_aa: ASSQQGLADTQY

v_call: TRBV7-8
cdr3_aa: ASSSRASTGNGNTIY

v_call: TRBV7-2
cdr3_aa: ASSLGQGSEQF

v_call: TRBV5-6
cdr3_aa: ASSLAGSNQPQH

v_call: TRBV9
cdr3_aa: ASSAERGTSGSFEQF

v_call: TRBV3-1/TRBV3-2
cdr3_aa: ASSQLGTSSYNEQF

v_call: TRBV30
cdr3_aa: AWSGQTYDEQY

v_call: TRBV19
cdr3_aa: ASCQQGVNTEAF

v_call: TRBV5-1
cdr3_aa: ASSRTPNGNSPLH

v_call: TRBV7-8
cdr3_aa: ASSSLQGAGQPQH

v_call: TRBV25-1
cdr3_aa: ASSNGHQSSGNTIY

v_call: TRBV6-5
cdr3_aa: ASSYDHPANGYT

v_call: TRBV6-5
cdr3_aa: ASTAGAGQPQH